This entry lists 9 T cell receptor beta chains sequenced from one sample in a study of response to subunit inactivated influenza vaccine. TCRdb reanalysed the RT-PCR reads using MiXCR and keeps one entry per CDR3 protein. The sample lists fewer than 650,000 distinct CDR3 sequences, 10% to 15% occurring once. The source was PBMCs from blood, collected about 40 days after vaccination. Receptor source: a man aged 45 to 65 who received an inactivated influenza vaccine.

There are many counts of this clonotype. The chain joins TRBV5-6 to TRBJ2-7; D tentatively reads TRBD1 or TRBD2 (5 bases each). CDR1 is SGHDT and CDR2 is YYEEEE in the germline V gene. The CDR3 spans 12 residues. Trimming took off 3 bases at V and 6 bases at J, with 10 bases between the two ends. CDR3 protein: CASSWGKLEQYF. The CDR3 nucleotides read TGTGCCAGCAGCTGGGGGAAGCTCGAGCAGTACTTC.

This clonotype was recorded many times. This chain joins TRBV20-1 and TRBJ2-7; TRBD2 matches at 10 bases. The junction had 9 bases not matched to a gene; V was cut back by 6 bases and J by 4 bases. The CDR3 is 14 amino acids. Germline V gene data show CDR1 as DFQATT and CDR2 as SNEGSKA (reference sequence). CDR3 coding DNA: TGCAGTGCCATAGAGACTAGCGGGCTTTACGAGCAGTACTTC. This codes for CSAIETSGLYEQYF.

In its sample, this clonotype was seen a few times. The chain has TRBV12-3 or TRBV12-4 and TRBJ2-1, with 8 bases fitting TRBD2. Germline trimming cut 2 bases from V and 8 bases from J; bases unmatched to any gene: 8. This CDR3 has 15 residues. As DNA, the CDR3 is TGTGCCAGCAGTTTATCCGGGGGGGCCGGCCATGAGCAGTTCTTC. As protein: CASSLSGGAGHEQFF.

The gene calls are TRBV5-1 and TRBJ2-1; 8 positions match TRBD2. The CDR3 covers 17 residues. With V trimmed by 3 bases and J by 0 bases, 8 bases remained unmatched. CDR1 and CDR2 from the germline V gene are SGHRS and YFSETQ. CDR3: CASSWTTSVISYNEQFF. For the CDR3, the DNA is TGCGCCAGCAGCTGGACGACTAGCGTGATCTCCTACAATGAGCAGTTCTTC.

The CDR3 protein is CASSEPRQIFSYGYTF. The CDR3 bases are TGTGCCAGCAGTGAACCACGACAGATCTTTAGCTATGGCTACACCTTC. This chain uses TRBV6-1 with TRBJ1-2, with D perhaps matching TRBD1 (5 bases). The CDR3 extends over 16 amino acids. V lost 2 bases to trimming and J lost 4 bases, with 17 bases between them. Germline loops: CDR1 MNHNS, CDR2 SASEGT.

This clonotype was counted ten times or more. The CDR3 nucleotides are TGTGCCAGCAGCTGGCCGGGACAGGGAACTGAAGCTTTCTTT. It yields the protein CASSWPGQGTEAFF. The rearrangement uses TRBV7-8 and TRBJ1-1, with 9 bases identical to TRBD1. Unmatched junction bases numbered 5, after V lost 4 bases and J lost 5 bases. The CDR3 runs 14 residues. The germline gives CDR1 SGHVS, CDR2 FQNEAQ.

This clonotype was seen at least ten times. The genes are TRBV10-3 and TRBJ2-5, with D possibly matching TRBD2 (5 bases). Germline-derived CDR1 and CDR2 are ENHRY and SYGVKD. The CDR3 runs 16 residues. V gave up 2 bases and J gave up 2 bases, with 15 bases separating them. CDR3 loop: CAISERGASGQETQYF. The DNA for the CDR3 is TGTGCCATCAGTGAGCGGGGTGCATCTGGTCAAGAGACCCAGTACTTC.

V is TRBV11-2 and J is TRBJ1-2; 9 bases fit TRBD1. J lost 7 bases, V lost 4 bases, and 22 bases had no gene match. Germline V gene sequence: CDR1 SGHAT, CDR2 FQNNGV. The CDR3 contains 19 residues. As DNA, the CDR3 is TGTGCCAGCAGCTCACTATACCGGGACAGGGAGGACGGGTTGCGTGGCTACACCTTC. Amino acids: CASSSLYRDREDGLRGYTF.

The chain links TRBV24-1 to TRBJ2-2; D is possibly TRBD2 (7 bases). V shed 5 bases and J shed 1 base, with 10 bases lying between them. The CDR3 sequence is 15 residues long. The germline V gene encodes CDR1 KGHDR and CDR2 SFDVKD. CDR3 protein: CATSVGGRNTGELFF. The CDR3 DNA reads as TGTGCCACCAGTGTCGGGGGGCGGAACACCGGGGAGCTGTTTTTT.